The 14 T cell receptor beta chains listed next were all sequenced from one sample in a study of a mutant IDH1 vaccine in newly diagnosed glioma (dated by TCRdb to the early 2020s). Per the publication, the time point label means: baseline, week 1 (first vaccination visit). The sample's treatment or condition label, in plain terms: pre-vaccination baseline after standard-of-care therapy. Libraries were constructed by the immunoSEQ multiplex PCR assay. The source is immuneACCESS, and TCRdb retained only in-frame sequences with V and J called. Part of the clones is not carried over; for the studies checked, unresolved V genes explain less than half of this, and the remainder is unexplained. The sample data list about 88,000 clones, and roughly 87% of these were observed just once. The ten largest make up about 5.1% of the sample. The source was PBMCs, collected from a glioma patient treated with radiotherapy, temozolomide or both. All receptors derive from a man aged 40-49 years with glioma. Some clones in this sample may be carry-over from other donors' samples.

The chain joins TRBV19 to TRBJ1-6; TRBD1 might be the D (5 bases). Trimming pared 3 bases from V and 8 bases from J, leaving 17 bases between. Germline V gene data show CDR1 as LNHDA and CDR2 as SQIVND (reference sequence). The CDR3 has 16 residues. CDR3 sequence: CASSILSGTGDSPLHF. The CDR3, as DNA: TGTGCCAGTAGTATCCTCTCGGGGACCGGGGATTCACCCCTCCACTTT.

The V and J genes are TRBV7-8 and TRBJ1-2, with D maybe TRBD1 (5 bases). The CDR3 length is 15 residues. CDR1 is SGHVS, CDR2 FQNEAQ, per germline. The V end was cut by 2 bases, the J end by 4 bases, with 14 bases between. CDR3 loop: CASSLPGQTTYGYTF. The CDR3 bases are TGTGCCAGCAGCTTACCGGGGCAGACGACCTATGGCTACACCTTC.

This clone was recorded a few times. The CDR3 DNA reads as TGTGCCAGTAGTATCGAGGGGCTGGGTCAGCCCCAGCATTTT. This codes for CASSIEGLGQPQHF. V gene TRBV19 combines with J gene TRBJ1-5; a possible D gene is TRBD1 (5 bases). Trimming shortened V by 3 bases and J by 6 bases, and 12 bases separated the two germline ends. This CDR3 region has 14 residues. The germline V gene encodes CDR1 LNHDA and CDR2 SQIVND (reference sequence).

This chain links TRBV27 with TRBJ1-5; D is undetermined. Germline V CDR1 and CDR2: MNHEY, SMNVEV (reference sequence). V lost 1 base to trimming and J lost 7 bases, with 8 bases between them. The CDR3 length is 13 residues. DNA of the CDR3: TGTGCCAGCAGTTTATGGGGTGAGCAGCCCCAGCATTTT. Its translation is CASSLWGEQPQHF.

The V and J genes are TRBV18 and TRBJ1-4; 7 bases agree with TRBD1. The germline CDR1 and CDR2 sequences are KGHSH and LQKENI. V lost 1 base and J lost 8; bases outside the gene matches: 7. This CDR3 has 15 residues. In nucleotides, the CDR3 is TGTGCCAGCTCACCACGGAGGGGGCCAGGAGAAAAACTGTTTTTT. Translation gives CASSPRRGPGEKLFF. Using reference TRBV18 and TRBJ1-4 for the parts outside the CDR3, the full variable domain is NAGVMQNPRHLVRRRGQEARLRCSPMKGHSHVYWYRQLPEEGLKFMVYLQKENIIDESGMPKERFSAEFPKEGPSILRIQQVVRGDSAAYFCASSPRRGPGEKLFFGSGTQLSVL.

DNA of the CDR3: TGTGCCAGCAGCTTAGGTTTATCGAGGTTTCAAGAGACCCAGTACTTC. It specifies CASSLGLSRFQETQYF. The V and J genes are TRBV7-9 and TRBJ2-5; no firm D call. Germline values: CDR1 SEHNR, CDR2 FQNEAQ (reference sequence). Trimming stripped 1 base from V and 2 bases from J, with 14 bases between. There are 16 residues in the CDR3.

The J gene is TRBJ2-2, the V gene TRBV6-1; 8 positions agree with TRBD1. The trim removed 6 bases at V and 9 bases at J, leaving 6 bases unmatched. The CDR3 contains 13 residues. CDR1 and CDR2 from the germline V gene are MNHNS and SASEGT. The CDR3 loop is CASSQTGDRELFF. Written as DNA, the CDR3 is TGTGCCAGCAGCCAGACAGGGGACAGGGAGCTGTTTTTT.

The gene calls are TRBV13 and TRBJ1-1; 9 nucleotides align to TRBD1. The CDR3 spans 14 residues. Germline V CDR1 and CDR2: PRHDT, FYEKMQ (reference sequence). The J segment lost 3 bases and the V segment lost 3 bases, leaving 2 bases of the junction unmatched. CDR3 in DNA: TGTGCCAGCAGCTTTCGGACAGGGGACACTGAAGCTTTCTTT. Its protein product is CASSFRTGDTEAFF.

The rearrangement joins TRBV5-1 to TRBJ1-6; D might be TRBD1 (5 bases). The V end was cut by 4 bases, the J end by 10 bases, with 18 bases between. CDR3 length equals 15 residues. Germline CDR1 and CDR2: SGHRS and YFSETQ. The CDR3 here is CASSPGGTVSSPLHF. CDR3 sequence (DNA): TGCGCCAGCAGCCCGGGGGGTACAGTGAGCTCACCCCTCCACTTT.

The CDR3 spells CASSFSLGGNTEAFF. CDR3 in DNA: TGCGCCAGCAGCTTTTCACTCGGGGGTAACACTGAAGCTTTCTTT. This chain connects TRBV5-1 to TRBJ1-1; tentatively, D is TRBD1 (5 bases). V lost 2 bases and J 2 bases, leaving 13 bases between the germline ends. The germline V gene encodes CDR1 SGHRS and CDR2 YFSETQ. This CDR3 is 15 amino acids long.

V usage is TRBV13 and J usage is TRBJ1-1; D is unresolved. CDR3 length equals 14 residues. The ends were cut back, 4 bases at V and 5 bases at J, with 14 bases in the middle. CDR1 PRHDT and CDR2 FYEKMQ come from the germline V gene (reference sequence). The CDR3 DNA reads as TGTGCCAGCAGCTGGGCCTCTGGGGAGACTGAAGCTTTCTTT. This codes for CASSWASGETEAFF.

V and J are TRBV5-1 and TRBJ1-5; TRBD1 is a possible D gene (5 bases). The CDR3 is 15 residues long. V was pared by 0 bases and J by 0 bases, with 7 bases between. Germline V CDR1 and CDR2: SGHRS, YFSETQ. CDR3 in amino acids: CASSLGGFSNQPQHF. The CDR3 DNA follows: TGCGCCAGCAGCTTGGGGGGCTTTAGCAATCAGCCCCAGCATTTT.

CDR3 region: CASSADLGGSKATQYF. CDR3 in DNA: TGTGCCAGCAGTGCTGACTTGGGCGGGAGTAAGGCTACGCAGTATTTT. V is TRBV2 and J is TRBJ2-3; 7 bases fit TRBD2. This CDR3 has 16 residues. The germline CDR1 and CDR2 sequences are SNHLY and FYNNEI. With V trimmed by 4 bases and J by 8 bases, 15 bases remained unmatched.

V gene TRBV5-6 combines with J gene TRBJ2-7, with 9 bases aligning to TRBD1. Germline CDR1 SGHDT, CDR2 YYEEEE. V dropped 1 base and J dropped 3; count of bases not matched to a gene: 5. The length of the CDR3 is 15 residues. The CDR3 nucleotides are TGTGCCAGCAGCTTGTTTGGGACAGGGTTCTACGAGCAGTACTTC. This encodes CASSLFGTGFYEQYF.